This TCR beta chain was documented in a study of CD8 T cells in Susac syndrome (dated by TCRdb to between 2018 and 2021). As for the study more broadly: The study used repertoire sequencing to test whether antigen drove CD8+ T cell activation and differentiation in Susac syndrome. Clonality of the CD8+ T cell repertoire was compared between over 10 healthy donors, about 14 Susac syndrome patients and under 19 multiple sclerosis patients.

RNA was extracted with the RNeasy kit and roughly 0.45 to 1 ug was reverse transcribed using random hexamers. The immunoSEQ multiplex PCR assay, covering 54 Vbeta and 13 Jbeta segments, was used to amplify TCR beta CDR3 regions. PCR amplification bias was corrected using a synthetic template baseline for primer optimization and computational correction. The source study handled its data this way. Reads were assigned to V, D and J genes according to IMGT and analyzed in immunoSEQ Analyzer, with only productive sequences retained. To calculate clonality, Shannon entropy was normalized by log2 of the number of productive unique sequences and then subtracted from one. For each patient and control, public and private clones were evaluated within the 100 most prevalent clones. A clone was defined as Susac-specific if it was absent from the healthy and MS cohorts, from about a thousand published viral clones and from other ImmuneACCESS disease sequences. The public reads were reprocessed in TCRdb via fastp at Q25 and MiXCR, keeping in-frame beta chains. For every CDR3 protein sequence, its rows merge into one entry that carries the most common genes and DNA. Here the V and J calls rest on TCRdb's processing, not on the authors' analysis. The sample table holds 45,000 to 60,000 distinct CDR3 sequences, of which around 93% were seen once. Roughly 0.5% of the sample goes to the ten largest clones.

On this clonotype: Its antigen specificity is not known. No base quality values were provided; no much bigger clone lies one nucleotide off.

Peripheral blood CD8+ and CD4+ T cells from healthy donors, Susac syndrome patients and multiple sclerosis patients were profiled by high-throughput TCR beta sequencing. Treatment-naive patients with stable or active relapsing-remitting disease fulfilling revised McDonald criteria were used as multiple sclerosis controls. Bulk CD8+ and CD4+ T cells were purified by magnetic negative isolation, while CD8+ TEMRA cells were enriched using FACS. Blood was collected in EDTA tubes and processed within 24 hours, with PBMCs isolated through density gradient centrifugation. PBMCs intended for TCR sequencing were cryopreserved in liquid nitrogen and were subsequently thawed in a 37 degrees C water bath. Purity of sorted or isolated CD4+, CD8+ and CD8+ TEMRA cells was at least 90%. The investigation overall reported the following: The study acknowledged that relatively few individuals were included in the TCR sequencing and HLA analysis.

Specimen: CD8+ T cells from PBMCs. The clonotype originates from a human donor with multiple sclerosis.

The sequence in DNA is TGTGCCAGCAGCCGCCCGATGGACAGGGATTACACCGGGGAGCTGTTTTTT. Its protein reads: CASSRPMDRDYTGELFF. The rearranged chain carries TRBV7-9 and TRBJ2-2, with 8 middle bases fitting TRBD1. Counted from cysteine to phenylalanine, this CDR3 has 17 amino acids. CDR3 DNA only is kept here, 51 bases in frame from base 1. Sequences SEHNR (CDR1) and FQNEAQ (CDR2) are obtained from the germline V gene (reference sequence). Trimmed from V: 5 bases; trimmed from J: 3 bases; junction bases lacking a gene match: 11.